This passage covers 7 T cell receptor beta chains from one sample sequenced in a study of T cell repertoires in cytomegalovirus infection. TCRdb reanalysed the reads using MiXCR and keeps one entry per CDR3 protein. The table records 200,000 to 250,000 distinct CDR3 sequences, 35% to 45% of them present only once. Their target antigens are unknown. The sequencing here drew on CD8+ T cells from cultured PBMCs, taken from culture after CMV antigen stimulation. All receptors derive from a human donor in good health (CMV status not recorded). Some clones in this sample may be carry-over from other donors' samples.

This chain connects TRBV7-3 to TRBJ2-1; TRBD1 or TRBD2 may be the D gene (6 bases each). V was trimmed by 11 bases and J by 2 bases, leaving 16 bases between them. Germline assignment: CDR1 SGHTA and CDR2 FQGTGA. The CDR3 covers 14 residues. The CDR3 DNA is TGTGCCCAAACGGAGGGGGGCGCCTACAATGAGCAGTTCTTC. This encodes CAQTEGGAYNEQFF.

The chain combines TRBV7-9 with TRBJ2-7; no definite D call. From germline, CDR1 is SEHNR and CDR2 FQNEAQ (reference sequence). V lost 5 bases to trimming and J lost 4 bases, with 15 bases between them. The CDR3 is 14 residues long. CDR3 sequence: CASSRLYDEYEQYF. CDR3 DNA: TGTGCCAGCAGCCGCCTCTACGATGAATACGAGCAGTACTTC. Full variable domain (outside the CDR3, taken from reference TRBV7-9 and TRBJ2-7): DTGVSQNPRHKITKRGQNVTFRCDPISEHNRLYWYRQTLGQGPEFLTYFQNEAQLEKSRLLSDRFSAERPKGSFSTLEIQRTEQGDSAMYLCASSRLYDEYEQYFGPGTRLTVT.

This clonotype was counted a few times. The chain uses TRBV7-9 and TRBJ2-1, with D perhaps TRBD1 or TRBD2 (5 bases each). The CDR3 loop spans 13 amino acids. The V and J ends lost 8 bases and 5 bases respectively, with 13 bases between them. Germline-derived CDR1 and CDR2 are SEHNR and FQNEAQ (reference sequence). DNA of the CDR3: TGTGCCAGCGGCAGGGACGCCAACAATGAGCAGTTCTTC. The encoded protein is CASGRDANNEQFF. The entire variable domain, with the rest obtained from reference TRBV7-9 and TRBJ2-1, is as follows: DTGVSQNPRHKITKRGQNVTFRCDPISEHNRLYWYRQTLGQGPEFLTYFQNEAQLEKSRLLSDRFSAERPKGSFSTLEIQRTEQGDSAMYLCASGRDANNEQFFGPGTRLTVL.

This clonotype was counted between two and nine times. CDR3 sequence: CASSLVSVGNSPLHF. The CDR3 DNA reads TGTGCCAGCAGCTTAGTGTCGGTGGGGAATTCACCCCTCCACTTT. The rearrangement joins TRBV7-2 to TRBJ1-6; D unresolved. The germline V gene has CDR1 SGHTA and CDR2 FQGNSA. CDR3 length: 15 amino acids. Trimming cost V 1 base and J 7 bases, with 11 bases left between them. Drawing the rest from reference TRBV7-2 and TRBJ1-6, the complete variable domain is GAGVSQSPSNKVTEKGKDVELRCDPISGHTALYWYRQSLGQGLEFLIYFQGNSAPDKSGLPSDRFSAERTGGSVSTLTIQRTQQEDSAVYLCASSLVSVGNSPLHFGNGTRLTVT.

This clonotype has at least ten counts. The chain combines TRBV7-9 with TRBJ2-1; 7 nucleotides match TRBD1. The CDR3 has 14 residues. The junction had 5 bases not matched to a gene; V was cut back by 4 bases and J by 5 bases. Germline assignment: CDR1 SEHNR and CDR2 FQNEAQ (reference sequence). The CDR3 DNA follows: TGTGCCAGCAGCTCCCGGGACAGACACAATGAGCAGTTCTTC. Protein: CASSSRDRHNEQFF. The full variable domain, in which reference TRBV7-9 and TRBJ2-1 provide the parts outside the CDR3, is DTGVSQNPRHKITKRGQNVTFRCDPISEHNRLYWYRQTLGQGPEFLTYFQNEAQLEKSRLLSDRFSAERPKGSFSTLEIQRTEQGDSAMYLCASSSRDRHNEQFFGPGTRLTVL.

This chain links TRBV29-1 with TRBJ2-1; TRBD1 might be the D (6 bases). In germline, CDR1 is SQVTM, CDR2 ANQGSEA. Trimming shortened V by 7 bases and J by 5 bases, and 9 bases separated the two germline ends. The CDR3 spans 11 residues. CDR3 DNA: TGCAGCGAACGACAGGACAATGAGCAGTTCTTC. Protein sequence: CSERQDNEQFF.

Ten or more counts support this clonotype. This chain links TRBV7-2 with TRBJ2-5; D possibly corresponds to TRBD1 (6 bases). With 4 bases removed from V and 2 bases from J, the gap between germline ends came to 11 bases. The germline V gene has CDR1 SGHTA and CDR2 FQGNSA. This CDR3 has 14 amino acids. The CDR3 DNA follows: TGTGCCAGCAGCTCCAGGGGCCGTCAAGAGACCCAGTACTTC. It is translated as CASSSRGRQETQYF. The entire variable domain, with the rest obtained from reference TRBV7-2 and TRBJ2-5, is as follows: GAGVSQSPSNKVTEKGKDVELRCDPISGHTALYWYRQSLGQGLEFLIYFQGNSAPDKSGLPSDRFSAERTGGSVSTLTIQRTQQEDSAVYLCASSSRGRQETQYFGPGTRLLVL.